This TCR beta chain was captured by sequencing in a study of beta chain features in type 1 diabetes. About the research overall: Patients were similar to healthy donors in age and gender (as well as in cell yields). Summed over all samples, the examined sorted cells came to 95 million to 130 million. General study points: An over-representation of cells with high TCR expression could result from cDNA sequencing.

This clone showed up just a few times. The antigen is unknown. V was clipped by 2 bases and J by 7 bases, with 20 bases between them. The CDR3 extends over 16 amino acids. Germline CDR1 MNHNY, CDR2 SVGAGI (reference sequence). Since all of the isolated RNA was reverse transcribed, expressed TCRB transcripts were what got sequenced. The data were produced by immunoSEQ multiplex PCR, yet TCRdb's version contains in-frame clones alone and is incomplete. This repertoire shows 350,000 to 450,000 clones, about 15% found once; its top ten account for about 0.04%. Material: naive CD4+ T cells from blood. The TCR was taken from a man aged 25-45 years in good health. This chain connects TRBV6-6 to TRBJ2-5; the D gene could be TRBD1 or TRBD2 (5 bases each). CDR3 in amino acids: CASSYPGTVPSGTQYF. The DNA for the CDR3 is TGTGCCAGCAGTTACCCAGGGACGGTTCCAAGTGGGACCCAGTACTTC.